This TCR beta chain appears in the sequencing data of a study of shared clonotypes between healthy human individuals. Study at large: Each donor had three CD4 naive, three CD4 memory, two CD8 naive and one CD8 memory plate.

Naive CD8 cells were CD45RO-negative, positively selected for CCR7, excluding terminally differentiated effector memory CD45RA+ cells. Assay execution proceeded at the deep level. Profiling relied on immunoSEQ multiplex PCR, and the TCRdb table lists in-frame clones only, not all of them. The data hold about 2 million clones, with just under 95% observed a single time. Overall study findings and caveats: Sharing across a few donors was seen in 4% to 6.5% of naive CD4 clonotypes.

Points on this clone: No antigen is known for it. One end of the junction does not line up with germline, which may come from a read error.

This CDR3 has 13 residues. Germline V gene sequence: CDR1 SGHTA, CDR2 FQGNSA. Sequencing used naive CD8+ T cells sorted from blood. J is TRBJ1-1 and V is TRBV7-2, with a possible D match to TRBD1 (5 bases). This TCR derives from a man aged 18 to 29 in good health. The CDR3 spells CASSLNPDTEAFF. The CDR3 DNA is TGTGCCAGCAGCCTAAACCCGGACACAGAAGCTTTCTTT.